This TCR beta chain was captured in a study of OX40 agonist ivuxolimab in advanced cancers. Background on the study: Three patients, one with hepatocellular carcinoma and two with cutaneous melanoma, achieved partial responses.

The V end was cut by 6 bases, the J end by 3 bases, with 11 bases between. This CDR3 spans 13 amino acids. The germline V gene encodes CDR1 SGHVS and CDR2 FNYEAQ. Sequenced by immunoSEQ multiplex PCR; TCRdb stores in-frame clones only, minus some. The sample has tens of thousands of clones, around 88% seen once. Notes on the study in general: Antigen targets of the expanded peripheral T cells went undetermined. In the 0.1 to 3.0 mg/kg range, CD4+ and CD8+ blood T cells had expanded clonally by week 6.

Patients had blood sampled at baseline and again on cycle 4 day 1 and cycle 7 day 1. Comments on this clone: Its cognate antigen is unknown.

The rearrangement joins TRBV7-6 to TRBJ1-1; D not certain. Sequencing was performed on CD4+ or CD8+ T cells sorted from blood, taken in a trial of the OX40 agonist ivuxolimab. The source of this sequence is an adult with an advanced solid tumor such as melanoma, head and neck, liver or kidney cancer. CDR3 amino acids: CASRLMADTEAFF. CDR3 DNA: TGTGCCAGCAGACTAATGGCGGACACTGAAGCTTTCTTT.